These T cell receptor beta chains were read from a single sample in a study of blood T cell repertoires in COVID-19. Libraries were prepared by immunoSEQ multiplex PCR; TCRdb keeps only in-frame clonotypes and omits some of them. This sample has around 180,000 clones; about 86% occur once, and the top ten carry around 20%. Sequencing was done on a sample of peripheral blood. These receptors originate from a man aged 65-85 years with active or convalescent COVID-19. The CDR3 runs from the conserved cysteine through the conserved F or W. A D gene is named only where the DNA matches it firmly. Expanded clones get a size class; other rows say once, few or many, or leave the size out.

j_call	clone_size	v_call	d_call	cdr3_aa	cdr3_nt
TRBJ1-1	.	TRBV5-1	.	CASSSTQSNTEAFF	TGCGCCAGCAGCTCTACACAGAGTAACACTGAAGCTTTCTTT
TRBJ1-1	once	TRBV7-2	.	CASSSTGTRGTEAFF	TGTGCCAGCAGCTCAACCGGGACAAGGGGCACTGAAGCTTTCTTT
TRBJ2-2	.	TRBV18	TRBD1	CASSAGTANTGELFF	TGTGCCAGCTCTGCCGGGACAGCGAACACCGGGGAGCTGTTTTTT
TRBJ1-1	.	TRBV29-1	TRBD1	CSGGTGVNTEAFF	TGCAGCGGCGGGACAGGGGTGAACACTGAAGCTTTCTTT
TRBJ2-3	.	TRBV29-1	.	CSVDGIVTDTQYF	TGCAGCGTTGACGGGATAGTCACAGATACGCAGTATTTT
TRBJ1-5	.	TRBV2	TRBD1	CASSRQGALNQPQHF	TGTGCCAGCAGCCGACAGGGGGCCCTCAATCAGCCCCAGCATTTT
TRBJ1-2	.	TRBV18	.	CASSPRPGDYGYTF	TGTGCCAGCTCACCCCGACCCGGGGACTATGGCTACACCTTC
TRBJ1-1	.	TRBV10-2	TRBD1	CASSVGTGRNTEAFF	TGCGCCAGCAGTGTCGGGACAGGGAGGAACACTGAAGCTTTCTTT
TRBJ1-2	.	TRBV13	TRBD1	CASSLRTGYGYTF	TGTGCCAGCAGCCTACGGACAGGGTATGGCTACACCTTC
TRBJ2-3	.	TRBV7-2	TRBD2	CASSPGLGTDTQYF	TGTGCCAGCAGCCCGGGACTAGGCACAGATACGCAGTATTTT
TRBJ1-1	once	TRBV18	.	CASSPISTIQGAFF	TGTGCCAGCTCACCAATTTCGACTATTCAGGGGGCTTTCTTT
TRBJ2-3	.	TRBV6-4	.	CASSDQGGTDTQYF	TGTGCCAGCAGTGATCAAGGCGGTACAGATACGCAGTATTTT
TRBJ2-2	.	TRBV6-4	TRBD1	CASSDSTGQGRTGELFF	TGTGCCAGCAGTGACTCAACGGGACAGGGTCGCACCGGGGAGCTGTTTTTT
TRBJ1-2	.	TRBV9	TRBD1	CASSATTGGHNYGYTF	TGTGCCAGCAGCGCAACGACAGGGGGACATAACTATGGCTACACCTTC
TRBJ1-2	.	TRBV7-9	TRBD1	CASSLDPGQGSGYTF	TGTGCCAGCAGCTTAGACCCGGGACAGGGGAGTGGCTACACCTTC
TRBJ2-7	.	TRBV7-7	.	CASSLAGGAYSYEQYF	TGTGCTAGCAGCTTAGCCGGAGGGGCTTACTCCTACGAGCAGTACTTC
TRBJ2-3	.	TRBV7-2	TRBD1	CASSKRDRRDVADTQYF	TGTGCCAGCAGCAAAAGGGACAGAAGGGATGTTGCAGATACGCAGTATTTT
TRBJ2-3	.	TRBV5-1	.	CASSLTVVPTDTQYF	TGCGCCAGCAGCCTGACTGTAGTTCCTACAGATACGCAGTATTTT
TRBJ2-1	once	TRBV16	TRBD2	CASSQSRASGYNEQFF	TGTGCCAGCAGCCAATCGAGGGCTAGCGGTTACAATGAGCAGTTCTTC
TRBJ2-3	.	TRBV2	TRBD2	CASSTSGSADTQYF	TGTGCCAGCAGTACTAGCGGGAGCGCAGATACGCAGTATTTT
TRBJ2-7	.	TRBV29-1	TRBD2	CSVVTSGSFYEQYF	TGCAGCGTGGTCACGAGCGGGAGCTTCTACGAGCAGTACTTC
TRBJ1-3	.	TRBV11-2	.	CASSLRGLGNTIYF	TGTGCCAGCAGCTTACGAGGGTTAGGAAACACCATATATTTT
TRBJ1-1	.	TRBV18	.	CASSGSRGNTEAFF	TGTGCCAGCTCAGGATCCAGGGGGAACACTGAAGCTTTCTTT
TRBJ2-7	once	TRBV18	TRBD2	CASSEAGEQYF	TGTGCCAGCTCAGAAGCGGGGGAGCAGTACTTC